Shown below are 13 T cell receptor beta chains from a single sample sequenced in a study of shared clonotypes between healthy human individuals. Profiling relied on immunoSEQ multiplex PCR, and the TCRdb table lists in-frame clones only, not all of them. The table lists over 2,000,000 clones, roughly 93% of them singletons. In the naive CD8 group, cells lacked CD45RO and were positively selected for CCR7, so terminally differentiated effector memory CD45RA+ cells were left out. Sequenced: naive CD8+ T cells from PBMCs. Receptors were obtained from a man between 18 and 35 years old in good health. Some clones in this sample may be carry-over from other donors' samples.

This chain links TRBV4-1 with TRBJ2-7, with D perhaps matching TRBD1 (5 bases). The CDR3 length is 14 residues. Germline assignment: CDR1 MGHRA and CDR2 YSYEKL. V gave up 3 bases and J gave up 6 bases, with 15 bases separating them. DNA for the CDR3: TGCGCCAGCAGCCAGGGTGACAGCAGTGGCGAGCAGTACTTC. Residues: CASSQGDSSGEQYF.

The V call is TRBV28, the J call TRBJ1-4; D not certain. Per the germline V gene, CDR1 is MDHEN and CDR2 is SYDVKM. This CDR3 comprises 13 residues. V lost 9 bases and J lost 4, with 12 bases in between. The CDR3 bases are TGTGCCAGTGTCATGGAGGATAATGAAAAACTGTTTTTT. Its protein is CASVMEDNEKLFF.

The rearrangement links TRBV4-1 to TRBJ1-1; tentative D call: TRBD1 (6 bases). V lost 4 bases, J lost 1 base, and 10 bases lay in between. The CDR3 is 14 amino acids. CDR1 is MGHRA and CDR2 is YSYEKL in the germline V gene. CDR3 sequence (DNA): TGCGCCAGCAGCCCCCGGGGGCCGAACACTGAAGCTTTCTTT. It specifies CASSPRGPNTEAFF.

This clone was seen only a few times. Different DNA sequences within this sample yield the same CDR3. The rearrangement joins TRBV27 to TRBJ2-7, with 7 bases aligning to TRBD1. The V gene end was trimmed by 2 bases and the J gene end by 2 bases; junction bases not matched to a gene: 0. Germline values: CDR1 MNHEY, CDR2 SMNVEV (reference sequence). The CDR3 runs to 13 residues. This chain's CDR3 is CASSLRGPYEQYF. The CDR3 region has the DNA TGTGCCAGCAGTTTAAGGGGGCCCTACGAGCAGTACTTC.

The gene calls are TRBV12-5 and TRBJ2-1; D gene uncertain. This CDR3 comprises 12 residues. The V end lost 3 bases, the J end lost 8 bases, and 8 bases lay between the germline ends. Germline CDR1 is LGHNT and CDR2 is FRNRAP. CDR3 in DNA: TGTGCTAGTGGTTTATCCTGGGATGAGCAGTTCTTC. As protein: CASGLSWDEQFF.

This chain connects TRBV19 to TRBJ2-1; D ambiguous. Trimming pared 3 bases from V and 0 bases from J, leaving 15 bases between. Germline CDR1 LNHDA, CDR2 SQIVND (reference sequence). CDR3 length: 17 amino acids. CDR3 residues: CASSMVPGLYSYNEQFF. DNA of the CDR3: TGTGCCAGTAGTATGGTCCCTGGGCTATACTCCTACAATGAGCAGTTCTTC.

The rearrangement uses TRBV10-3 and TRBJ2-2, with D possibly matching TRBD2 (6 bases). This CDR3 has 16 amino acids. The germline CDR1 and CDR2 sequences are ENHRY and SYGVKD. V was pared by 4 bases and J by 1 base, with 13 bases between. The CDR3, as DNA: TGTGCCATCAGTGCCGCGCGGGGATTGAACACCGGGGAGCTGTTTTTT. This codes for CAISAARGLNTGELFF.

This clone was seen only once. The chain uses TRBV27 and TRBJ2-3, with D unclear. Germline lookup yields CDR1 MNHEY and CDR2 SMNVEV (reference sequence). This CDR3 spans 14 amino acids. V shed 0 bases and J shed 5 bases, with 9 bases lying between them. The CDR3 reads CASSLSSAIDTQYF. CDR3 bases: TGTGCCAGCAGTTTATCGTCGGCAATAGATACGCAGTATTTT.

The rearrangement links TRBV7-3 to TRBJ2-7; tentatively, D is TRBD1 or TRBD2 (5 bases each). Per germline, CDR1 SGHTA and CDR2 FQGTGA. The CDR3 is made up of 15 amino acids. The V gene lost 4 bases and the J gene lost 3 bases, with 16 bases spanning the gap. In DNA, the CDR3 is TGTGCCAGCAGCTCTAGGGACGGCGACTTCTACGAGCAGTACTTC. Translated: CASSSRDGDFYEQYF.

The chain recombines TRBV10-1 with TRBJ2-1, with TRBD2 matching over 12 bases. From germline, CDR1 is WNHNN and CDR2 SYGVQD (reference sequence). The CDR3 is made up of 14 amino acids. Trimming cost V 3 bases and J 12 bases; bases outside gene matches: 6. The CDR3 sequence: CASSEGLAGWGQFF. CDR3 DNA: TGCGCCAGCAGTGAAGGACTAGCGGGATGGGGGCAGTTCTTC.

The gene calls are TRBV6-1 and TRBJ2-1, with D perhaps matching TRBD1 (6 bases). V was pared by 4 bases and J by 4 bases, with 17 bases between. The CDR3 consists of 16 residues. The germline V gene has CDR1 MNHNS and CDR2 SASEGT. The DNA of the CDR3 is TGTGCCAGCAGTGTGGACAGACAGGACGGGTACAATGAGCAGTTCTTC. Amino acids: CASSVDRQDGYNEQFF.

The chain employs TRBV5-1 and TRBJ2-2; 9 bases map to TRBD2. V dropped 4 bases and J dropped 0; count of bases not matched to a gene: 7. The germline CDR1 and CDR2 sequences are SGHRS and YFSETQ. CDR3 length: 17 residues. The CDR3 nucleotides read TGCGCCAGCAGCCCGGCGGGAGGGACAGCGAACACCGGGGAGCTGTTTTTT. It codes for CASSPAGGTANTGELFF.

The J gene is TRBJ1-1, the V gene TRBV9, with TRBD1 as a possible D gene (6 bases). CDR1 SGDLS and CDR2 YYNGEE come from the germline V gene. The CDR3 runs 15 residues. V was trimmed by 0 bases and J by 3 bases, leaving 12 bases between them. This CDR3 is CASSVEGGAHTEAFF. CDR3 coding DNA: TGTGCCAGCAGCGTAGAGGGGGGAGCTCACACTGAAGCTTTCTTT.